This TCR beta chain was captured by sequencing in a study of shared clonotypes between healthy human individuals. Study-wide background: CD4 naive cells filled three plates per donor, CD4 memory three, CD8 naive two and CD8 memory one.

The ends were cut back, 8 bases at V and 7 bases at J, with 11 bases in the middle. The germline gives CDR1 DFQATT, CDR2 SNEGSKA (reference sequence). This CDR3 spans 11 amino acids. The material for each subset, its genomic DNA, was split evenly across several immunoSEQ plates. The repertoire was sequenced with immunoSEQ multiplex PCR; TCRdb's copy has only in-frame clones and lacks some. Here the sample spans 800,000 to 1,200,000 clones, around 78% being singletons. The rearrangement uses TRBV20-1 and TRBJ2-2; D is ambiguous. The receptor comes from a man younger than 30 in good health. Some clones in this sample may be carry-over from other donors' samples. Specimen: memory CD4+ T cells from PBMCs. Subset reported: CD45RA-negative fraction. This CDR3 is CSTRHNGELFF. CDR3 bases: TGCAGTACCAGACATAACGGGGAGCTGTTTTTT.